The 21 T cell receptor beta chains presented below share a single source sample, sequenced in a study of cytomegalovirus exposure and HLA in healthy donors. The study ran its PCR with 60 Vbeta and 13 Jbeta primers. The method was immunoSEQ multiplex PCR; TCRdb's version includes in-frame clones alone and lacks a portion of them. Altogether 150,000 or so clones are present, 78% being singletons, with the ten largest covering 3%. Sequenced: PBMCs. These TCRs come from a man aged 35-49 years in good health and CMV-seropositive.

Only one count was recorded for this clone. The gene calls are TRBV5-1 and TRBJ1-1; no firm D call. The germline V gene has CDR1 SGHRS and CDR2 YFSETQ. CDR3 length equals 13 residues. V dropped 7 bases and J dropped 8 bases, with 18 bases sitting between them. The CDR3 DNA is TGCGCCAGCGGAGGCTCGGGTGATCGGGAAGCTTTCTTT. This gives the protein CASGGSGDREAFF. Complete variable domain (other parts from reference TRBV5-1 and TRBJ1-1): KAGVTQTPRYLIKTRGQQVTLSCSPISGHRSVSWYQQTPGQGLQFLFEYFSETQRNKGNFPGRFSGRQFSNSRSEMNVSTLELGDSALYLCASGGSGDREAFFGQGTRLTVV.

This chain joins TRBV5-1 and TRBJ1-4, with D tentatively TRBD1 (5 bases). CDR1 is SGHRS, CDR2 YFSETQ, per germline. Trimming took 6 bases from V and 7 from J, leaving 19 bases between them. This CDR3 has 15 amino acids. The CDR3 protein is CASNYGGQGSEKLFF. In nucleotides, the CDR3 is TGCGCCAGCAATTATGGAGGGCAGGGAAGTGAAAAACTGTTTTTT.

The genes are TRBV28 and TRBJ2-7; possibly TRBD1 for D (6 bases). The germline V and J ends were trimmed by 6 bases and 3 bases, with 21 bases remaining between them. The CDR3 is made up of 16 amino acids. The germline CDR1 and CDR2 sequences are MDHEN and SYDVKM. CDR3 protein: CASSPGPTGRLYEQYF. The CDR3 region has the DNA TGTGCCAGCAGCCCGGGCCCCACAGGGCGGCTCTACGAGCAGTACTTC.

This clone was detected only a few times. V and J are TRBV5-8 and TRBJ2-1; 11 nucleotides line up with TRBD2. J gave up 6 bases and V 1 base, and 9 bases lay outside the gene matches. CDR3 length equals 17 residues. From germline, CDR1 is SGHTS and CDR2 YDEGEE. The CDR3 sequence is CASSLIAGGPYRNEQFF. Here the CDR3 DNA reads TGTGCCAGCAGCTTGATAGCGGGAGGGCCTTATCGCAATGAGCAGTTCTTC.

The chain couples TRBV28 to TRBJ2-7; 7 bases agree with TRBD1. The germline V gene encodes CDR1 MDHEN and CDR2 SYDVKM. Trimming at V came to 5 bases and at J to 0 bases, leaving 7 bases not matched to a gene. This CDR3 comprises 15 residues. This CDR3 is CASSTTRDSSYEQYF. The DNA for the CDR3 is TGTGCCAGCAGTACGACCCGGGACAGCTCCTACGAGCAGTACTTC.

CDR3 in amino acids: CASRPSGTAAYEQYF. CDR3 nucleotides: TGTGCCAGCAGACCCTCCGGGACAGCAGCCTACGAGCAGTACTTC. This chain joins TRBV5-8 and TRBJ2-7, with TRBD1 matching over 7 bases. Germline-derived CDR1 and CDR2 are SGHTS and YDEGEE. This CDR3 comprises 15 residues. V trimming: 5 bases; J trimming: 2 bases; junction bases outside the gene matches: 10.

The CDR3 nucleotides are TGTGCCACCCGCGACTTGGGGGAGGGTTCTCCCCAGCATTTT. Encoded protein: CATRDLGEGSPQHF. The chain carries TRBV15 and TRBJ1-5; a possible D gene is TRBD1 (5 bases). Germline V CDR1 and CDR2: LNHNV, YYDKDF (reference sequence). The V end was cut by 8 bases, the J end by 10 bases, with 21 bases between. The CDR3 is 14 residues long. The full variable domain, with the rest looked up from reference TRBV15 and TRBJ1-5, is DAMVIQNPRYQVTQFGKPVTLSCSQTLNHNVMYWYQQKSSQAPKLLFHYYDKDFNNEADTPDNFQSRRPNTSFCFLDIRSPGLGDTAMYLCATRDLGEGSPQHFGDGTRLSIL.

CDR3 protein: CASSTRQGATNEKLFF. The CDR3 nucleotides read TGTGCCAGTAGTACCCGACAGGGCGCAACTAATGAAAAACTGTTTTTT. The chain carries TRBV19 and TRBJ1-4, with 7 bases matching TRBD1. The CDR3 extends over 16 amino acids. Losses at the gene ends were 4 bases for V and 0 bases for J; bases not matched to a gene: 5. The germline CDR1 and CDR2 sequences are LNHDA and SQIVND (reference sequence).

This chain joins TRBV27 and TRBJ2-7; perhaps TRBD1 as D (6 bases). V dropped 10 bases and J dropped 2 bases, with 18 bases sitting between them. CDR3 length equals 14 residues. The germline V gene has CDR1 MNHEY and CDR2 SMNVEV (reference sequence). The DNA of the CDR3 is TGTGCCACCTCAACGACAGGTTTTACCTACGAGCAGTACTTC. The encoded protein is CATSTTGFTYEQYF.

V is TRBV9 and J is TRBJ2-3, with 8 bases lining up with TRBD2. This CDR3 has 18 amino acids. V dropped 3 bases and J dropped 6; count of bases not matched to a gene: 18. CDR1 SGDLS and CDR2 YYNGEE come from the germline V gene. CDR3 nucleotide sequence: TGTGCCAGCAGCGCTAGGGGGACTAGGGGGGGCCCAGTCGATACGCAGTATTTT. Translated, it gives CASSARGTRGGPVDTQYF.

CDR3 in amino acids: CASRLEGGYEQYF. The DNA for the CDR3 is TGTGCCAGTCGCCTGGAGGGTGGCTACGAGCAGTACTTC. The V gene is TRBV19, the J gene TRBJ2-7, with TRBD2 as a possible D gene (6 bases). V lost 8 bases and J 3 bases, leaving 14 bases between the germline ends. Germline loops: CDR1 LNHDA, CDR2 SQIVND (reference sequence). The CDR3 contains 13 residues.

The CDR3 nucleotides are TGTGCCAGCAGTTACCCGGCGGGGGAAACAGGTCAGCCCCAGCATTTT. This gives the protein CASSYPAGETGQPQHF. The chain recombines TRBV6-6 with TRBJ1-5; tentatively, D is TRBD1 (5 bases). The CDR3 totals 16 residues. Per the germline V gene, CDR1 is MNHNY and CDR2 is SVGAGI (reference sequence). V gave up 2 bases and J gave up 6 bases, with 17 bases separating them.

The chain uses TRBV29-1 and TRBJ2-1; 12 positions match TRBD2. CDR1 and CDR2 from the germline V gene are SQVTM and ANQGSEA. This CDR3 region has 17 residues. The V gene end was trimmed by 4 bases and the J gene end by 4 bases; junction bases not matched to a gene: 11. This chain's CDR3 is CSVGGTSGSRLYNEQFF. In DNA form, the CDR3 reads TGCAGCGTTGGGGGGACTAGCGGGTCTCGATTATACAATGAGCAGTTCTTC.

The chain combines TRBV6-4 with TRBJ2-7; the match to TRBD1 covers 7 bases. V shed 4 bases, J shed 3 bases, and the junction held 6 bases outside the gene matches. Germline V CDR1 and CDR2: MRHNA, SNTAGT. The CDR3 has 14 residues. CDR3 sequence (DNA): TGTGCCAGCAGTGCCCTGACAGGGCACTACGAGCAGTACTTC. Translated: CASSALTGHYEQYF.

This chain joins TRBV11-3 and TRBJ1-1; D perhaps matches TRBD1 (5 bases). V was pared by 8 bases and J by 0 bases, with 13 bases between. Germline V gene sequence: CDR1 SGHNT, CDR2 YENEEA. This CDR3 has 14 amino acids. In nucleotides, the CDR3 is TGTGCCAGCTCCCCGGCAGGGATGAACACTGAAGCTTTCTTT. Translation gives CASSPAGMNTEAFF.

This rearrangement joins TRBV5-4 to TRBJ2-7, with 7 bases matching TRBD1. The CDR3 contains 14 residues. V lost 0 bases and J lost 5; bases outside the gene matches: 5. Germline V gene sequence: CDR1 SGHNT, CDR2 YYREEE (reference sequence). The CDR3, as DNA: TGTGCCAGCAGCTTGGAACAGGGGAGCGACGAGCAGTACTTC. Translating it yields CASSLEQGSDEQYF.

There are a few counts of this clone. The gene calls are TRBV18 and TRBJ2-1; D is ambiguous. The germline V and J ends were trimmed by 0 bases and 2 bases, with 11 bases remaining between them. The CDR3 consists of 16 residues. The germline CDR1 and CDR2 sequences are KGHSH and LQKENI. CDR3 DNA: TGTGCCAGCTCACCACCGCAGGTGGAAGCCTACAATGAGCAGTTCTTC. As protein: CASSPPQVEAYNEQFF.

The chain joins TRBV9 to TRBJ2-5, with a possible D match to TRBD2 (6 bases). Trimming left V 3 bases short and J 7 bases short, with 19 bases between. Germline CDR1 and CDR2: SGDLS and YYNGEE. This CDR3 contains 15 residues. Written as DNA, the CDR3 is TGTGCCAGCAGCGCGTATGGGACCCTGCGGGGGACCCAGTACTTC. It is translated as CASSAYGTLRGTQYF.

V gene TRBV5-6 combines with J gene TRBJ2-7, with 7 positions matching TRBD1. J lost 3 bases, V lost 1 base, and 4 bases had no gene match. CDR1 and CDR2 from the germline V gene are SGHDT and YYEEEE. The CDR3 spans 14 residues. The CDR3 reads CASSLSGDSYEQYF. The CDR3 bases are TGTGCCAGCAGCTTGTCAGGGGACAGCTACGAGCAGTACTTC.

The chain has TRBV18 and TRBJ2-3, with TRBD2 as a possible D gene (6 bases). This CDR3 is 14 amino acids long. The ends were cut back, 8 bases at V and 2 bases at J, with 14 bases in the middle. The V gene's germline CDR1 is KGHSH and CDR2 LQKENI. The CDR3 region has the DNA TGTGCCAGCACCGCGGGACTCCCCACAGATACGCAGTATTTT. It translates to CASTAGLPTDTQYF.

The chain uses TRBV10-3 and TRBJ2-1, with TRBD1 as a possible D gene (7 bases). Germline lookup yields CDR1 ENHRY and CDR2 SYGVKD. The CDR3 runs 16 residues. The V gene lost 0 bases and the J gene lost 7 bases, with 16 bases spanning the gap. The chain's CDR3 is CAISESRQGGRNEQFF. In DNA form, the CDR3 reads TGTGCCATCAGTGAGTCGAGACAGGGAGGTAGGAATGAGCAGTTCTTC.